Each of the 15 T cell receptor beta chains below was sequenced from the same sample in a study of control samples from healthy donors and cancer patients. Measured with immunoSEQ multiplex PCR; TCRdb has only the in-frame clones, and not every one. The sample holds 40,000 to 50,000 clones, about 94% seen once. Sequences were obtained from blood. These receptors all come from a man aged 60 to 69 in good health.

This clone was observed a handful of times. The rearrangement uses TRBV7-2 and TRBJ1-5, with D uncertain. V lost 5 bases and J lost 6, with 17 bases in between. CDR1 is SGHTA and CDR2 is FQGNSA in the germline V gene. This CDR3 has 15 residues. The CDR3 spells CASSPGGPRRQPQHF. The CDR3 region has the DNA TGTGCCAGCAGCCCCGGAGGTCCACGGCGTCAGCCCCAGCATTTT.

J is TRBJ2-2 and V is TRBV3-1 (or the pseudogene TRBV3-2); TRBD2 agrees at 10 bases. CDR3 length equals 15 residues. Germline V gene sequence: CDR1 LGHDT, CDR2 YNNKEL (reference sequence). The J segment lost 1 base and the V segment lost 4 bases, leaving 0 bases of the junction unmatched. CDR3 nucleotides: TGTGCCAGCAGCCGGACTAGCGGGAACACCGGGGAGCTGTTTTTT. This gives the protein CASSRTSGNTGELFF.

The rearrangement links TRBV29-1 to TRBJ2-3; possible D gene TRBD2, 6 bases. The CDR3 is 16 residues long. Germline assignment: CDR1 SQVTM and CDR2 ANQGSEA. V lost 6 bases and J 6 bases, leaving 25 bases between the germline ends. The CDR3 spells CSVEMRRAERWDTQYF. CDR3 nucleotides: TGCAGCGTGGAGATGAGGAGGGCGGAGAGATGGGATACGCAGTATTTT.

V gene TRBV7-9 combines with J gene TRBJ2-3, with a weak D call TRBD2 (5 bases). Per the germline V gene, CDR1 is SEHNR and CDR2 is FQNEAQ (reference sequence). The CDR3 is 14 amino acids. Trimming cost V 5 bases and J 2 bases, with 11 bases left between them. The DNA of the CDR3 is TGTGCCAGCAGCCTACTAGGGTTCACAGATACGCAGTATTTT. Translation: CASSLLGFTDTQYF. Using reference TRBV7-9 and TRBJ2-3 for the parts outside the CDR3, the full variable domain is DTGVSQNPRHKITKRGQNVTFRCDPISEHNRLYWYRQTLGQGPEFLTYFQNEAQLEKSRLLSDRFSAERPKGSFSTLEIQRTEQGDSAMYLCASSLLGFTDTQYFGPGTRLTVL.

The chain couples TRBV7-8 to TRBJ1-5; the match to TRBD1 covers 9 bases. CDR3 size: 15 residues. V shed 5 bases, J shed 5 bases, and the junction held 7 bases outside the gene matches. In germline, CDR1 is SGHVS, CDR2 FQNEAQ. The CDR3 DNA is TGTGCCAGCAGCCGAGGGACAGGGAGAGATCAGCCCCAGCATTTT. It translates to CASSRGTGRDQPQHF.

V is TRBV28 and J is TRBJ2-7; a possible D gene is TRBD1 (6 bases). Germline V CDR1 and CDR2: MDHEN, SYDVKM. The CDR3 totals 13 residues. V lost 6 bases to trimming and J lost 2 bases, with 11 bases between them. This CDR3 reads CASRGGGPYEQYF. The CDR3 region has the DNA TGTGCCAGCAGGGGTGGGGGCCCCTACGAGCAGTACTTC.

For the CDR3, the DNA is TGTGCCAGCAGCGCCACAGGGAGTTTGCCCCATAATTCACCCCTCCACTTT. It yields the protein CASSATGSLPHNSPLHF. The chain joins TRBV5-6 to TRBJ1-6; D may be TRBD1 (6 bases). This CDR3 has 17 amino acids. Trimming cost V 4 bases and J 5 bases, with 19 bases left between them. From germline, CDR1 is SGHDT and CDR2 YYEEEE.

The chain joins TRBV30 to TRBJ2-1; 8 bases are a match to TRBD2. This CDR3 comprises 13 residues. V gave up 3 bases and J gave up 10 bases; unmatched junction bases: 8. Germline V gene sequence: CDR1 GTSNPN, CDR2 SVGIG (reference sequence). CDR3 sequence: CAWSDERTSEQFF. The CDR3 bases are TGTGCCTGGAGCGATGAGAGGACTAGCGAGCAGTTCTTC.

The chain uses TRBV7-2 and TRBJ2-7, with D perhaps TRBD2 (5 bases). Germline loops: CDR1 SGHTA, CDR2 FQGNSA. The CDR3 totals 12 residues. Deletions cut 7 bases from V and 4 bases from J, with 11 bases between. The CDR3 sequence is CASTNSGYEQYF. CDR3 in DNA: TGTGCCAGCACAAACTCGGGGTACGAGCAGTACTTC. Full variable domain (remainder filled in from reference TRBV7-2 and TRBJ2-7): GAGVSQSPSNKVTEKGKDVELRCDPISGHTALYWYRQSLGQGLEFLIYFQGNSAPDKSGLPSDRFSAERTGGSVSTLTIQRTQQEDSAVYLCASTNSGYEQYFGPGTRLTVT.

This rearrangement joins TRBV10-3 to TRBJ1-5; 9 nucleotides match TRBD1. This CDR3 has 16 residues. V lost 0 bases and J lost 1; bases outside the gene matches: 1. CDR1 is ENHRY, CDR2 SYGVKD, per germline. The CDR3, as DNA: TGTGCCATCAGTGAGTCGGGGACAGGGAGCAATCAGCCCCAGCATTTT. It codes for CAISESGTGSNQPQHF.

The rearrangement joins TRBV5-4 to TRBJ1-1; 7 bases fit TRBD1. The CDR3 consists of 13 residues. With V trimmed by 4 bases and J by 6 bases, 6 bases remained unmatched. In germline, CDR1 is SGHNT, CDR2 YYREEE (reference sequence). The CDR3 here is CASSGRDSPEAFF. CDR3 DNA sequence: TGTGCCAGCAGCGGCCGGGACAGCCCTGAAGCTTTCTTT.

The CDR3 DNA follows: TGTGCCAGCAGCGCCGAGATGAACACTGAAGCTTTCTTT. Its protein product is CASSAEMNTEAFF. The rearrangement links TRBV9 to TRBJ1-1; D unclear. Trimming cost V 3 bases and J 0 bases, with 6 bases left between them. Germline CDR1 and CDR2: SGDLS and YYNGEE. The CDR3 contains 13 residues.

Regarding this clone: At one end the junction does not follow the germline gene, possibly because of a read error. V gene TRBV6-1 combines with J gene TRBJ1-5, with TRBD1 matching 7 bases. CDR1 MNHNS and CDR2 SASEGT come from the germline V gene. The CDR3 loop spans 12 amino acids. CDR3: CASRDRDQPQHF. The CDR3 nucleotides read TGTGCCAGCCGTGACAGGGATCAGCCCCAGCATTTT.

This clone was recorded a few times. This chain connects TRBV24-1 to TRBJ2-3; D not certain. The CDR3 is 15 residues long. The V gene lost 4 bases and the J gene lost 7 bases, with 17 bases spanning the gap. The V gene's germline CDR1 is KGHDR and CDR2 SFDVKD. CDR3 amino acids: CATSDPSPVGNTQYF. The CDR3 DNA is TGTGCCACCAGTGACCCGAGCCCCGTGGGAAATACGCAGTATTTT.

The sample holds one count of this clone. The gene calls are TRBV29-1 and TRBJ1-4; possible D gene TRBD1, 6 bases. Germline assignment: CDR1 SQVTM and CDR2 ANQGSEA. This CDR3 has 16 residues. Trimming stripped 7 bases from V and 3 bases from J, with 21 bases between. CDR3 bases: TGCAGCGCTTCCCAAGGACAGTTTGCATCTAATGAAAAACTGTTTTTT. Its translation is CSASQGQFASNEKLFF.